This T cell receptor (beta chain) stems from a study of radiation and T cells in renal cell carcinoma. Findings of the study overall: Top tumor clonotypes rose in blood 2 weeks post-radiation, then contracted.

Indicated time point: blood 4 weeks post-SBRT, at nephrectomy. The treatment is: 15 Gy SBRT to primary tumor, nephrectomy 4 weeks later. Nephrectomy followed 15 Gy stereotactic body radiation by 4 weeks. The patient's renal cell carcinoma had clear cell pathology. This CDR3 region has 18 residues. Germline CDR1 SGHTS, CDR2 YDEGEE. Trimming cost V 7 bases and J 2 bases, with 22 bases left between them. Points on this clone: Its specificity is unknown.

Produced via immunoSEQ multiplex PCR; TCRdb's table is partial and in-frame only. The table shows around 81,000 clones, with around 81% occurring only once. The receptor's source is a middle-aged man with renal cell carcinoma. The chain couples TRBV5-8 to TRBJ2-6, with D unresolved. This specimen consisted of blood, obtained from a patient whose treatment included radiotherapy and nephrectomy. Here the CDR3 reads CASSDRVRVAAGANVLTF. The CDR3 DNA reads as TGTGCCAGCTCGGACCGAGTCAGAGTCGCGGCTGGGGCCAACGTCCTGACTTTC. Filled out from reference TRBV5-8 and TRBJ2-6, the complete variable domain reads EAGVTQSPTHLIKTRGQQATLRCSPISGHTSVYWYQQALGLGLQFLLWYDEGEERNRGNFPPRFSGRQFPNYSSELNVNALELEDSALYLCASSDRVRVAAGANVLTFGAGSRLTVL.